The 6 T cell receptor beta chains presented below share a single source sample, sequenced in a study of cytomegalovirus exposure and HLA in healthy donors. The PCR made use of 60 Vbeta and 13 Jbeta primers. The table came from immunoSEQ multiplex PCR; TCRdb's copy has only in-frame clones and leaves some out. The sample gives around 150,000 clones, around 83% of which show up once; more than 4% is in the top ten. Sequencing was carried out using PBMCs. These receptors originate from a middle-aged man in good health and CMV-seropositive.

This clone was seen just once. The chain joins TRBV7-9 to TRBJ2-7, with D possibly TRBD1 on 6 matching bases. Germline-derived CDR1 and CDR2 are SEHNR and FQNEAQ (reference sequence). Deletions cut 1 base from V and 1 base from J, with 17 bases between. This CDR3 is 17 amino acids long. In DNA, the CDR3 is TGTGCCAGCAGCTTAGGACAGGCTTCGGAATATTCCTACGAGCAGTACTTC. This sequence encodes CASSLGQASEYSYEQYF.

The chain has TRBV5-1 and TRBJ2-7; TRBD1 might be the D (6 bases). This CDR3 has 13 amino acids. Trimming took off 5 bases at V and 2 bases at J, with 11 bases between the two ends. Germline V gene lookup returns CDR1 SGHRS and CDR2 YFSETQ. CDR3 region: CASRLGQPYEQYF. In nucleotides, the CDR3 is TGCGCCAGCAGGCTCGGACAGCCCTACGAGCAGTACTTC.

This chain links TRBV9 with TRBJ2-7, with a tentative D call TRBD2 (6 bases). V was pared by 2 bases and J by 4 bases, with 13 bases between. In germline, CDR1 is SGDLS, CDR2 YYNGEE. The CDR3 contains 14 residues. CDR3 sequence reads: CASSVSGSGYEQYF. In DNA, the CDR3 is TGTGCCAGCAGCGTTAGCGGATCAGGGTACGAGCAGTACTTC.

This clone has only one observation. Here the CDR3 DNA reads TGTGCCAGCAGCTTAAGGGGCACAGGGGGGACTGAAGCTTTCTTT. As protein: CASSLRGTGGTEAFF. The chain uses TRBV7-3 and TRBJ1-1, with 8 bases lining up with TRBD1. V shed 1 base and J 5 bases; nucleotides not matched to a gene: 6. This CDR3 contains 15 residues. Germline assignment: CDR1 SGHTA and CDR2 FQGTGA.

The chain has TRBV7-9 and TRBJ1-2; TRBD1 is a possible D gene (6 bases). The V and J ends lost 3 bases and 8 bases respectively, with 25 bases between them. Germline CDR1 SEHNR, CDR2 FQNEAQ (reference sequence). The CDR3 loop spans 17 amino acids. CDR3 region: CASSLDLGKTGSAGYTF. CDR3 nucleotide sequence: TGTGCCAGCAGCTTGGATTTGGGCAAGACAGGTTCTGCCGGCTACACCTTC.

The J gene is TRBJ1-2, the V gene TRBV7-2; TRBD1 aligns across 9 bases. Germline V CDR1 and CDR2: SGHTA, FQGNSA. Trimming removed 4 bases from V and 4 bases from J; junction bases left unmatched: 4. The CDR3 consists of 14 residues. The CDR3 nucleotides read TGTGCCAGCAGCTCCACAGGGGGCGTCTATGGCTACACCTTC. This encodes CASSSTGGVYGYTF.